The 2 T cell receptor beta chains reported below all come from one sample, sequenced in a study of shared clonotypes between healthy human individuals. The table came from immunoSEQ multiplex PCR; TCRdb's copy has only in-frame clones and leaves some out. The sample yields under 2,500,000 clones, 95% seen once. Sequenced sample: naive CD4+ T cells sorted from blood. Subset here: CD45RA+ positively selected. The source of these receptors is a young man in good health.

The genes are TRBV19 and TRBJ2-3; no definite D call. V lost 0 bases to trimming and J lost 5 bases, with 18 bases between them. The CDR3 sequence is 17 residues long. Germline assignment: CDR1 LNHDA and CDR2 SQIVND (reference sequence). The CDR3 is CASSIDQSARAVDTQYF. The CDR3 nucleotides read TGTGCCAGTAGTATAGATCAATCGGCAAGGGCCGTAGATACGCAGTATTTT.

The rearrangement links TRBV2 to TRBJ2-5; D not certain. V lost 3 bases, J lost 7 bases, and 9 bases lay in between. The length of the CDR3 is 12 residues. Germline-derived CDR1 and CDR2 are SNHLY and FYNNEI. CDR3 in amino acids: CASSEGLGTQYF. Written as DNA, the CDR3 is TGTGCCAGCAGTGAGGGTCTAGGGACCCAGTACTTC.